The clone carrying this T cell receptor beta chain was seen a handful of times. This record belongs to a study of T cells of healthy individuals. TCRdb redid the calling of the 5' RACE reads with MiXCR, one entry per CDR3 protein. The sample lists about 96,000 distinct CDR3 sequences, around 17% occurring once. The clonotype originates from a human donor in good health.

This CDR3 is CAWTTGLATGELFF. DNA of the CDR3: TGTGCCTGGACCACGGGACTAGCCACCGGGGAGCTGTTTTTT. The rearrangement links TRBV30 to TRBJ2-2; TRBD2 matches 9 bases. Germline V gene sequence: CDR1 GTSNPN, CDR2 SVGIG (reference sequence). The CDR3 runs to 14 residues. The V gene end was trimmed by 4 bases and the J gene end by 4 bases; junction bases not matched to a gene: 4.